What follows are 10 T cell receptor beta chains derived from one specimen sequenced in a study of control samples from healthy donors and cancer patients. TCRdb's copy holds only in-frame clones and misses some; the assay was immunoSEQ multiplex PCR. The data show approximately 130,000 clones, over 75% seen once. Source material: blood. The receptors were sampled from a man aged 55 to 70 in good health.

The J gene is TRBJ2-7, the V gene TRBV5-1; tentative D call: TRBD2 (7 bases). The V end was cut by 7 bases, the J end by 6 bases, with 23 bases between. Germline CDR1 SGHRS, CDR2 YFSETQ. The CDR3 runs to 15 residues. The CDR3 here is CASSPVAGAPGEQYF. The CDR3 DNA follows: TGCGCCAGCTCTCCCGTGGCGGGGGCGCCAGGCGAGCAGTACTTC.

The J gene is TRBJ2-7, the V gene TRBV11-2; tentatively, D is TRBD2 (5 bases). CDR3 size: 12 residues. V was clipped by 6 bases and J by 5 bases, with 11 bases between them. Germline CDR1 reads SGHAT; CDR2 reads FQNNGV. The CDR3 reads CASRGAVDEQYF. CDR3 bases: TGTGCCAGCAGGGGAGCAGTCGACGAGCAGTACTTC.

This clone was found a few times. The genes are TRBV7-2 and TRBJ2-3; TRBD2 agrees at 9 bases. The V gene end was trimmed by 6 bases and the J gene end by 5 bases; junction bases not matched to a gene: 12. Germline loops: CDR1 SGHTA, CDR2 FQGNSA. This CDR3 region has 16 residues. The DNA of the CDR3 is TGTGCCAGCAGGGAAGCGGGGGGCCCAAGTAAAGATACGCAGTATTTT. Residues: CASREAGGPSKDTQYF. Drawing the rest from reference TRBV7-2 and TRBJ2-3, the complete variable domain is GAGVSQSPSNKVTEKGKDVELRCDPISGHTALYWYRQSLGQGLEFLIYFQGNSAPDKSGLPSDRFSAERTGGSVSTLTIQRTQQEDSAVYLCASREAGGPSKDTQYFGPGTRLTVL.

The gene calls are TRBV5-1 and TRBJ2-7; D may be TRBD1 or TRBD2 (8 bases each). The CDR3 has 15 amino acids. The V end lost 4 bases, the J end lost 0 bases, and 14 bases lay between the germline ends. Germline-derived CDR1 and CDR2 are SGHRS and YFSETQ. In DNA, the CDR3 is TGCGCCAGCAGCGGCGGGGGGACAGGCTCCTACGAGCAGTACTTC. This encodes CASSGGGTGSYEQYF.

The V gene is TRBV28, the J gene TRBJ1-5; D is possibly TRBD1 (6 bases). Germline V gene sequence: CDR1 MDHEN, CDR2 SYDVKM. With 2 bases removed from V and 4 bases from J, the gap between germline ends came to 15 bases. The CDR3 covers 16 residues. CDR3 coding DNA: TGTGCCAGCAGTTTAGGAACCGGGACACTTAATCAGCCCCAGCATTTT. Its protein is CASSLGTGTLNQPQHF.

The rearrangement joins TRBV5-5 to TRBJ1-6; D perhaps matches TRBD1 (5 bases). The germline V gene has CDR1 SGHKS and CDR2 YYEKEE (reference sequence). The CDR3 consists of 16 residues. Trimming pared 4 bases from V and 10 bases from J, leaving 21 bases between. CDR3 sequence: CASSPPTASHRSPLHF. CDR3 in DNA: TGTGCCAGCAGCCCGCCGACAGCGAGCCACAGATCACCCCTCCACTTT.

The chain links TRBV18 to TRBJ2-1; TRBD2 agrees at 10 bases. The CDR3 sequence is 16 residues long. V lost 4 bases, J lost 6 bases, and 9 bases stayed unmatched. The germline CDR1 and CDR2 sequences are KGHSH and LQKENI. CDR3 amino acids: CASSLITSGVTNEQFF. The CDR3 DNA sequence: TGTGCCAGCTCACTCATTACTAGCGGGGTAACCAATGAGCAGTTCTTC.

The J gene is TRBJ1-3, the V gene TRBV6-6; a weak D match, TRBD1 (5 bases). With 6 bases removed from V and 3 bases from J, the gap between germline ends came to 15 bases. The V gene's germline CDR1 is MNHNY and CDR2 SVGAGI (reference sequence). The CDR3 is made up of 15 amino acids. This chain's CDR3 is CASSPLRGGGNTIYF. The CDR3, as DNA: TGTGCCAGCAGCCCGCTGAGGGGAGGTGGAAACACCATATATTTT.

In DNA form, the CDR3 reads TGCGCCAGCAGCTTGGGGGAGACTGGCAATCAGCCCCAGCATTTT. The encoded protein is CASSLGETGNQPQHF. The rearrangement uses TRBV5-1 and TRBJ1-5; D is undetermined. The germline V gene has CDR1 SGHRS and CDR2 YFSETQ. Trimming took 0 bases from V and 2 from J, leaving 9 bases between them. The CDR3 contains 15 residues.

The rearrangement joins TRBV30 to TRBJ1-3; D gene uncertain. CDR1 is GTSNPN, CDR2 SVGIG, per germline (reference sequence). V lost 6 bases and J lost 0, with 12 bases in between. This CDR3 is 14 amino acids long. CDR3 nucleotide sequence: TGTGCCTGCCGCCCCGGGTCCTCTGGAAACACCATATATTTT. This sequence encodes CACRPGSSGNTIYF.